These T cell receptor beta chains were read from a single sample in a study of T cell changes during pregnancy in multiple sclerosis. Using immunoSEQ multiplex PCR, the repertoire was profiled, and TCRdb retains in-frame clones only, with some absent. This sample has tens of thousands of clones; more than 75% occur once, and the top ten carry approximately 0.98%. The sequenced sample was CD4+ T cells from peripheral blood mononuclear cells, obtained in the second trimester of pregnancy. The receptor set was obtained from a female donor in good health, enrolled as a control in a pregnancy study. Each CDR3 is given with its conserved first and last residue. A D gene is named only where the DNA matches it firmly. Clone size is not always given. Where it is, it says once, few, many or a class for expanded clones.

d_gene,abundance,j_gene,v_gene,CDR3aa,CDR3nt
.,few,TRBJ1-1,TRBV19,CASSTRDFLGTEAFF,TGTGCCAGTAGTACTCGGGACTTTTTGGGCACTGAAGCTTTCTTT
.,few,TRBJ1-2,TRBV27,CASSSLTGNYGYTF,TGTGCCAGCAGTTCCCTCACAGGGAACTATGGCTACACCTTC
TRBD2,.,TRBJ2-7,TRBV29-1,CSVDGAGGSSYEQYF,TGCAGCGTTGACGGTGCGGGAGGGAGCTCCTACGAGCAGTACTTC
TRBD1,.,TRBJ2-7,TRBV4-2,CASRPGTGSYEQYF,TGTGCCAGCAGACCCGGGACAGGGAGCTACGAGCAGTACTTC
TRBD2,.,TRBJ2-7,TRBV6-1,CASSLREGLNEQYF,TGTGCCAGCAGCCTGCGGGAGGGCCTCAACGAGCAGTACTTC
.,.,TRBJ2-1,TRBV5-6,CASSPFGSSYNEQFF,TGTGCCAGCAGCCCTTTTGGGAGCTCCTACAATGAGCAGTTCTTC
.,.,TRBJ1-2,TRBV2,CASSVAVNRENGYTF,TGTGCCAGCAGTGTCGCGGTCAACAGGGAAAATGGCTACACCTTC
.,.,TRBJ1-1,TRBV29-1,CSVVLSGYVTEAFF,TGCAGCGTCGTCCTTTCCGGTTACGTGACTGAAGCTTTCTTT
.,few,TRBJ2-7,TRBV18,CASSPYRDKGGEQYF,TGTGCCAGCTCACCATATCGGGACAAAGGGGGCGAGCAGTACTTC
.,.,TRBJ2-2,TRBV25-1,CASSEFAGNTGELFF,TGTGCCAGCAGTGAATTTGCAGGGAACACCGGGGAGCTGTTTTTT
TRBD1,few,TRBJ1-1,TRBV29-1,CSAGDRGVPEAFF,TGCAGCGCTGGAGACAGGGGAGTCCCTGAAGCTTTCTTT
TRBD1,.,TRBJ2-5,TRBV5-4,CASSTGQAQETQYF,TGTGCCAGCAGCACCGGACAGGCACAAGAGACCCAGTACTTC
TRBD1,.,TRBJ1-4,TRBV5-1,CASSLTGAPLGGEKLFF,TGCGCCAGCAGCTTGACAGGGGCTCCCCTTGGGGGTGAAAAACTGTTTTTT
TRBD1,.,TRBJ1-4,TRBV4-2,CASSEQDRVREKLFF,TGTGCCAGCAGCGAGCAGGACAGGGTCCGAGAAAAACTGTTTTTT
TRBD2,.,TRBJ2-1,TRBV27,CASSFQGLAGGQGNEQFF,TGTGCCAGCAGTTTCCAGGGACTAGCGGGGGGGCAGGGCAATGAGCAGTTCTTC
TRBD2,.,TRBJ2-3,TRBV30,CAWEGTSVPDTQYF,TGTGCCTGGGAGGGGACTAGCGTCCCAGATACGCAGTATTTT
.,.,TRBJ1-2,TRBV29-1,CSAAVATYGYTF,TGCAGCGCCGCGGTGGCGACCTATGGCTACACCTTC
TRBD2,.,TRBJ2-7,TRBV7-8,CASSSGTSGNNYEQYF,TGTGCCAGCAGCTCGGGGACTAGCGGGAATAACTACGAGCAGTACTTC
.,once,TRBJ1-4,TRBV4-1,CASSQVTANEKLFF,TGCGCCAGCAGCCAAGTGACAGCTAATGAAAAACTGTTTTTT
.,.,TRBJ1-1,TRBV29-1,CSVRRRLENTEAFF,TGCAGCGTTCGCAGGCGATTGGAAAACACTGAAGCTTTCTTT
.,.,TRBJ2-3,TRBV4-1,CASSQEGVADTQYF,TGCGCCAGCAGCCAAGAAGGGGTCGCAGATACGCAGTATTTT
.,.,TRBJ1-2,TRBV28,CASSFRQLDGYTF,TGTGCCAGCAGTTTCCGACAGTTAGATGGCTACACCTTC
.,.,TRBJ2-7,TRBV10-3,CAISETGYYEQYF,TGTGCCATCAGTGAGACAGGTTACTACGAGCAGTACTTC
.,few,TRBJ1-5,TRBV21-1,CASSKNRGSNQPQHF,TGTGCCAGCAGCAAAAATAGGGGGAGCAATCAGCCCCAGCATTTT
TRBD1,.,TRBJ2-7,TRBV25-1,CASSFLDRDGNEQYF,TGTGCCAGCAGTTTCCTCGACAGGGATGGAAACGAGCAGTACTTC
.,.,TRBJ1-1,TRBV9,CASSETGGGGTEAFF,TGTGCCAGCAGCGAGACGGGGGGGGGAGGCACTGAAGCTTTCTTT
TRBD2,.,TRBJ2-1,TRBV7-3,CASSEGDPSGVDEQFF,TGTGCCAGCAGCGAAGGCGACCCTAGCGGGGTCGATGAGCAGTTCTTC
TRBD1,.,TRBJ2-6,TRBV11-3,CASSPTGSGANVLTF,TGTGCCAGCAGCCCGACAGGGAGTGGGGCCAACGTCCTGACTTTC